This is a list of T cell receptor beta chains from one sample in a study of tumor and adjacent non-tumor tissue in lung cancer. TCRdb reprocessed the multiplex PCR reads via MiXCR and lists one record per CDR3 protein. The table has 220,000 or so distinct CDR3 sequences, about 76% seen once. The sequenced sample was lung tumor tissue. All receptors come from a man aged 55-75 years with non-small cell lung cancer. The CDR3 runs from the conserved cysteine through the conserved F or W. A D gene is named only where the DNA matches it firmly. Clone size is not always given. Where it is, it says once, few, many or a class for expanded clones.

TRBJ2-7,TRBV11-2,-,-,TGTGCCAGCAGCTTTAGGTTGTCGGGTCAGGGTGACGAGCAGTACTTC,CASSFRLSGQGDEQYF
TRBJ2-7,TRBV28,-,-,TGTGCCAGCAGACAGGTATCCTACGATCAGTACTTC,CASRQVSYDQYF
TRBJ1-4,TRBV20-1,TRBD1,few,TGCAGTGCTAGAGCACAGGGGGCAGAGGAAAAACTGTTTTTT,CSARAQGAEEKLFF
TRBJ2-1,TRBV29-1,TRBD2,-,TGCAGCGTTCCTCTGACTAGCTTGAGCTCCTACAATGAGGAGTTCTTC,CSVPLTSLSSYNEEFF
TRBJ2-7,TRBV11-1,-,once,TGTGCCAGCAGCTTAGTCCCGCGGCAGGTATACGAGCAGTACTTC,CASSLVPRQVYEQYF
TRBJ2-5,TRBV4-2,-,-,TGTACCAGCAGCAGTGGGGGTGAGACCCAGTACTTC,CTSSSGGETQYF
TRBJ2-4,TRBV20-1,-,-,TGCAGTGCTAGAGCCGTCGACTGGGCCCTACAGGTGTCCAAAAACATTCAGTACTTC,CSARAVDWALQVSKNIQYF
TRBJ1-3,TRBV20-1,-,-,TGCAGTGCACCTCGACGGACCTCCATCTCTGGAAACACCATATATTTT,CSAPRRTSISGNTIYF
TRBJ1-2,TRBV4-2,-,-,TGTGCCAGCAGCCAAGATGAATGGGCACCTTACGGCTACACCTTC,CASSQDEWAPYGYTF
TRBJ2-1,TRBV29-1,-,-,TGCAGCGTAACGACTAGAGGCTCCTACAATGAGCAGTTCTTC,CSVTTRGSYNEQFF
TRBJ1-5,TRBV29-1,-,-,TGCAGCGTTGGGAAGGGGGGCAATCAGCCCCAGCATTTT,CSVGKGGNQPQHF
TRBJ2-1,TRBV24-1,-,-,TGTGCCACCAGTGATTCGGGTTTCGGGACTCGTATGATGAATGAGCAGTTCTTC,CATSDSGFGTRMMNEQFF
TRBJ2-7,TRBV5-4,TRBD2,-,TGTGCCAGCAGCTCCCAGGGACTAGCGGGGGCCTACGAGCAGTACTTC,CASSSQGLAGAYEQYF
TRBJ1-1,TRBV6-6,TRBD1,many,TGTGCCAGCAGTCCCGGGACAGCGTGGAACACTGAAGCTTTCTTT,CASSPGTAWNTEAFF
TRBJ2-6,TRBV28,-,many,TGTGCCAGCAGTTTATCTCCCTGGGGGTCCGGGGCCAACGTCCTGACTTTC,CASSLSPWGSGANVLTF
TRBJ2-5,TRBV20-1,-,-,TGCGGTGTCCGGACAGCCGCCTTTGAGACCCAGTACTTC,CGVRTAAFETQYF
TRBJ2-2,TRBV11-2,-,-,TGTGCCATCAGCCAAACTAGCTGGGGGGCCGCCGGGGAGCTGTTTTTT,CAISQTSWGAAGELFF
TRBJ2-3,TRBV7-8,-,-,TGTGCCAGCAGCTTAGCCAGCTACACAGATACGCAGTATTTT,CASSLASYTDTQYF
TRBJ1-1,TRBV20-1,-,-,TGCAGTGCTAGAACCGAAAAGAACACTGAAGCTCTCTTT,CSARTEKNTEALF
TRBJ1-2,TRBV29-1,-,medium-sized,TGCAGCGTTGAAGACGGGGAATATGGCTACACCTTC,CSVEDGEYGYTF
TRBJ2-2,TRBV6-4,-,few,TGTGCCAGCAGTGACAGGGTGACCGGGGAGCTGTTTTTT,CASSDRVTGELFF
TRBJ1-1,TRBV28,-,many,TGTGCAAACACTGAAGCTTTCTTT,CANTEAFF
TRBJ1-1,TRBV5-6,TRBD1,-,TGTGCCAGCAGCCCGACTTGGACAGGGCCCACTGAAGCTTACTTT,CASSPTWTGPTEAYF
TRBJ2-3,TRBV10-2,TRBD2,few,TGCACCAGCAGTGCGCAAGCGGGAGCCGGAGATACGCAGTATTTT,CTSSAQAGAGDTQYF
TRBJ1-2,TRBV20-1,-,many,TGCAGTGTCGAGGGACGGATTTATGGCTACACCTTC,CSVEGRIYGYTF
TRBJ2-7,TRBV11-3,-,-,TGTGCCAGCAGCGCCGCTAGCGTCGGTGCCCACAAGCAGTACTTC,CASSAASVGAHKQYF
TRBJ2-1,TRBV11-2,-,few,TGTGCCAGCAGCCCCGGGTCCGGTCTGGGGGAGCAGTTCTTC,CASSPGSGLGEQFF
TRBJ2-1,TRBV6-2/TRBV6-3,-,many,TGTGCCAGCAGTTACCTGAGCTCCTACAATGAGCAGTTCTTC,CASSYLSSYNEQFF
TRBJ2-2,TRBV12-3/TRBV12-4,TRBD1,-,TGCTCCAGCATCTTCTCCCGAACCGGGACAGTGGGTACCGGGGAGCTGTTTTTT,CSSIFSRTGTVGTGELFF
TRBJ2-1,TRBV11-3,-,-,TGTGCCAGCAGCTCTGGGGAGCTATTCAATGAGCAGTTCTTC,CASSSGELFNEQFF
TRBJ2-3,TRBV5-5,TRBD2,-,TGTGCCAGCAGCTTAGCGGGAGGGAACGTAGAAACGCAGTATTTT,CASSLAGGNVETQYF
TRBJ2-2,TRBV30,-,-,TGTGCCTGGAGCTCATCCGGGGAGCTGTTTTTT,CAWSSSGELFF
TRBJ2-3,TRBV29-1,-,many,TGCAGCGGCGCGGGCCCCCACACAGATACGCAGTATTTT,CSGAGPHTDTQYF
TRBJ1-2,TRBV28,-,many,TGTGCCAGCATTAGTCAGGGATCGGACTATGGCTACACCTTC,CASISQGSDYGYTF
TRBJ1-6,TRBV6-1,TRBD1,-,TGTGCCAGCAGTGAAGACAGGGGAATGAGGAATTCACCCCTCAACTTT,CASSEDRGMRNSPLNF